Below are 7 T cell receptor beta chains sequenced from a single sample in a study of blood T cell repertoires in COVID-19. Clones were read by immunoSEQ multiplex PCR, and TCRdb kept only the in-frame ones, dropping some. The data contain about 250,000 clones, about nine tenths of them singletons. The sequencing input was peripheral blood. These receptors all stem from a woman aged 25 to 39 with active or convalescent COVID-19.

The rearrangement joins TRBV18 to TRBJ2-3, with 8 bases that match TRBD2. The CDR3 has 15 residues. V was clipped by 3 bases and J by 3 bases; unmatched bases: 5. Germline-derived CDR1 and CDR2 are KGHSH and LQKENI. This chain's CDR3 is CASSPNGGATDTQYF. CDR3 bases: TGTGCCAGCTCACCTAACGGGGGGGCGACAGATACGCAGTATTTT.

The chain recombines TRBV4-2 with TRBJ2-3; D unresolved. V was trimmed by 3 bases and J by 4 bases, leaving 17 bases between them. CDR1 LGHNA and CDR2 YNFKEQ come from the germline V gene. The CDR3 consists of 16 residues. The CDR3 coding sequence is TGTGCCAGCAGCCAGGCTCTCCGCGGCAACTCAGATACGCAGTATTTT. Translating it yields CASSQALRGNSDTQYF.

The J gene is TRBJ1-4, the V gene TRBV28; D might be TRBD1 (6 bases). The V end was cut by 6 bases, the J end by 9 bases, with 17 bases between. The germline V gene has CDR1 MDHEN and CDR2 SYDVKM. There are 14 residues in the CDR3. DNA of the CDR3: TGTGCCAGCAGGGATGGGGGCTCAACCAAAAAACTGTTTTTT. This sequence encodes CASRDGGSTKKLFF.

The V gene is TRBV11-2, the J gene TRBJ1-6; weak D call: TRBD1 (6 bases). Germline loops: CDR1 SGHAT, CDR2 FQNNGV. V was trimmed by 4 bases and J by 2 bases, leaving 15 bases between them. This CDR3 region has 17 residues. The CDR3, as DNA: TGTGCCAGCAGCTCTATACAGGGAGACGCCTATAATTCACCCCTCCACTTT. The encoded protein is CASSSIQGDAYNSPLHF.

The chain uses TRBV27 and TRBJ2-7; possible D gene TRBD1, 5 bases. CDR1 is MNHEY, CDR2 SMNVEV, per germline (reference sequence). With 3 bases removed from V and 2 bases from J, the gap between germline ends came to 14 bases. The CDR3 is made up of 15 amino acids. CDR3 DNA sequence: TGTGCCAGCAGTTTGGACGCAGACAGACCCTACGAGCAGTACTTC. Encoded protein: CASSLDADRPYEQYF.

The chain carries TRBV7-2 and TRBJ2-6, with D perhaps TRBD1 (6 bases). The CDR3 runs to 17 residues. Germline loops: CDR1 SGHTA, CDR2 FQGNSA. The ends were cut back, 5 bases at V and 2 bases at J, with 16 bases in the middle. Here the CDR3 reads CASSTGQRRTGANVLTF. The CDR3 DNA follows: TGTGCCAGCAGCACCGGACAGAGAAGGACTGGGGCCAACGTCCTGACTTTC.

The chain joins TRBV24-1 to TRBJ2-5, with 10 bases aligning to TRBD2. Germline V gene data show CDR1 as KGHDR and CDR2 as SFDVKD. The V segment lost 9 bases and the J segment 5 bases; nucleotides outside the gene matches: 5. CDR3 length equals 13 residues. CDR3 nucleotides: TGTGCCACCTCTCTAGCGGGGGAGGAGACCCAGTACTTC. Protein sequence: CATSLAGEETQYF.